This T cell receptor (beta chain) comes out of a study of control samples from healthy donors and cancer patients. V lost 1 base to trimming and J lost 5 bases; unmatched junction nucleotides: 6. This CDR3 has 15 amino acids. Per the germline V gene, CDR1 is SGHTA and CDR2 is FQGNSA. Profiling relied on immunoSEQ multiplex PCR, and the TCRdb table lists in-frame clones only, not all of them. The table includes around 130,000 clones, about 86% detected once. The V and J genes are TRBV7-2 and TRBJ1-1; TRBD1 matches at 8 bases. The sample consisted of blood. The TCR originated in a man under 40 in good health. The CDR3 region is CASSLDPGGNTEAFF. In DNA, the CDR3 is TGTGCCAGCAGCTTAGACCCAGGGGGCAATACTGAAGCTTTCTTT.